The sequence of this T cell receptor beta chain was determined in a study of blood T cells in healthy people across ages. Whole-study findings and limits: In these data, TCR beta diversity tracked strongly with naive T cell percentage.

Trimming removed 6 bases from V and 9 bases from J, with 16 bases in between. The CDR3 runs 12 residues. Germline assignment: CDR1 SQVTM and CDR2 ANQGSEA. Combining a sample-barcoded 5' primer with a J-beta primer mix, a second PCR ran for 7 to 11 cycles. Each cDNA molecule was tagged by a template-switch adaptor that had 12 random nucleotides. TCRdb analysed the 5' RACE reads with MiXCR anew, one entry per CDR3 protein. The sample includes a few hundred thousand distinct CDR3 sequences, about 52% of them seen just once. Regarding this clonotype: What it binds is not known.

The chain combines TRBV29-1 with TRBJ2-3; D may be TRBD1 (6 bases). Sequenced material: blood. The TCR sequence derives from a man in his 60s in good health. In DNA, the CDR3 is TGCAGCGTGCGTGTAGGGGGTGAAACGCAGTATTTT. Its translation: CSVRVGGETQYF.